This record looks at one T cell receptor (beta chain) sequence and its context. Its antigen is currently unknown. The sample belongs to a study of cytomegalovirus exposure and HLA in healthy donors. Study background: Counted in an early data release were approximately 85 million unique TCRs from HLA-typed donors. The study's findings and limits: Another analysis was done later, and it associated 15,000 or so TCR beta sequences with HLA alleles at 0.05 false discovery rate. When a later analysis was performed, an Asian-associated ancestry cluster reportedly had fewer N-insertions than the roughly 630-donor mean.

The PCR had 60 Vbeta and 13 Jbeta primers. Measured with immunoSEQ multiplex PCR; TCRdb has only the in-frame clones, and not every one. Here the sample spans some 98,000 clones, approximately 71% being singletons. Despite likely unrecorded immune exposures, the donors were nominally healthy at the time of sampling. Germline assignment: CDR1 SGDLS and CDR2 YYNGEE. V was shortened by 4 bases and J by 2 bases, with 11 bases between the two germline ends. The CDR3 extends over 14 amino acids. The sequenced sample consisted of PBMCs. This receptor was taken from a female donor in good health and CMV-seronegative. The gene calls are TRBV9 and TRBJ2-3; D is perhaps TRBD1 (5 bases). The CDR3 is CASSPDSITDTQYF. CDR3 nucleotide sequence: TGTGCCAGCAGCCCCGACAGCATCACAGATACGCAGTATTTT.